This T cell receptor beta chain was found in a study of pediatric ulcerative colitis. Libraries were prepared by immunoSEQ multiplex PCR; TCRdb keeps only in-frame clonotypes and omits some of them. The sample shows roughly 17,000 clones, just under 75% of them seen only once. The CDR3 has 16 amino acids. CDR1 is SGHVS, CDR2 FQNEAQ, per germline. V lost 2 bases to trimming and J lost 2 bases, with 15 bases between them. One to two pinch biopsies were taken from the rectum during colonoscopy. The sequenced material came from gut tissue. The gene calls are TRBV7-8 and TRBJ1-1, with D possibly TRBD1 on 5 matching bases. This clonotype originated in a girl between 5 and 17 years old with moderate ulcerative colitis. CDR3 protein: CASSLRTQGANTEAFF. As DNA, the CDR3 is TGTGCCAGCAGCTTAAGAACACAAGGGGCCAACACTGAAGCTTTCTTT.